The 15 T cell receptor beta chains in this list originate from one sample, sequenced in a study of T cell repertoires and HLA-DP antigens. Repertoires were generated with immunoSEQ multiplex PCR, while TCRdb's copy carries only in-frame clones and drops some. The table has 90,000 to 130,000 clones, roughly 92% seen once. No antigens are known for them. Sequencing was performed on CD4+ T cells from PBMCs. All receptors derive from a woman under 30 in good health and CMV-seronegative.

This chain links TRBV28 with TRBJ1-1; unclear D gene. Trimming pared 7 bases from V and 1 base from J, leaving 7 bases between. The CDR3 has 12 residues. Per the germline V gene, CDR1 is MDHEN and CDR2 is SYDVKM. CDR3 DNA: TGTGCCAGCAAATTCCAGAACACTGAAGCTTTCTTT. It specifies CASKFQNTEAFF. Full variable domain (rest looked up from reference TRBV28 and TRBJ1-1): DVKVTQSSRYLVKRTGEKVFLECVQDMDHENMFWYRQDPGLGLRLIYFSYDVKMKEKGDIPEGYSVSREKKERFSLILESASTNQTSMYLCASKFQNTEAFFGQGTRLTVV.

The CDR3: CAISERAGNSGNTIYF. CDR3 DNA sequence: TGTGCCATCAGTGAGAGGGCAGGGAACTCTGGAAACACCATATATTTT. The chain links TRBV10-3 to TRBJ1-3, with D maybe TRBD1 (5 bases). Germline CDR1 is ENHRY and CDR2 is SYGVKD. There are 16 residues in the CDR3. The germline V and J ends were trimmed by 2 bases and 0 bases, with 11 bases remaining between them.

The chain couples TRBV11-1 to TRBJ1-1; TRBD1 matches at 7 bases. The CDR3 totals 13 residues. After removal of 6 bases from V and 3 bases from J, the junction contained 4 bases not matched to a gene. Germline CDR1 and CDR2: SGHAT and FQDESV (reference sequence). Written as DNA, the CDR3 is TGTGCCAGCAGAAAAACAGGGGACACTGAAGCTTTCTTT. Protein sequence: CASRKTGDTEAFF. The whole variable domain, filled in from reference TRBV11-1 and TRBJ1-1, reads EAEVAQSPRYKITEKSQAVAFWCDPISGHATLYWYRQILGQGPELLVQFQDESVVDDSQLPKDRFSAERLKGVDSTLKIQPAELGDSAMYLCASRKTGDTEAFFGQGTRLTVV.

V gene TRBV19 combines with J gene TRBJ2-3, with TRBD2 identical over 11 bases. CDR3 length equals 18 residues. Germline V gene sequence: CDR1 LNHDA, CDR2 SQIVND (reference sequence). V dropped 3 bases and J dropped 1; count of bases not matched to a gene: 9. CDR3 nucleotides: TGTGCCAGTAGTATGATAGCGGGGGGGCCCCCCGGCACAGATACGCAGTATTTT. Its translation is CASSMIAGGPPGTDTQYF. Together with reference TRBV19 and TRBJ2-3, the CDR3 gives the full variable domain: DGGITQSPKYLFRKEGQNVTLSCEQNLNHDAMYWYRQDPGQGLRLIYYSQIVNDFQKGDIAEGYSVSREKKESFPLTVTSAQKNPTAFYLCASSMIAGGPPGTDTQYFGPGTRLTVL.

The genes are TRBV28 and TRBJ1-1; no clear D. In germline, CDR1 is MDHEN, CDR2 SYDVKM. The CDR3 has 14 amino acids. Between the trimmed V and J ends, which lost 2 bases and 2 bases, there was a span of 9 bases. The CDR3: CASSLRHPNTEAFF. DNA of the CDR3: TGTGCCAGCAGTTTAAGACATCCAAACACTGAAGCTTTCTTT.

V is TRBV19 and J is TRBJ2-7; tentatively, D is TRBD1 (5 bases). The ends were cut back, 5 bases at V and 1 base at J, with 12 bases in the middle. Germline V gene sequence: CDR1 LNHDA, CDR2 SQIVND (reference sequence). The CDR3 contains 14 residues. CDR3 nucleotide sequence: TGTGCCAGTAGTCCAACGACAGTTTCCTACGAGCAGTACTTC. This gives the protein CASSPTTVSYEQYF.

This chain links TRBV12-5 with TRBJ1-5, with 10 bases identical to TRBD1. Germline V gene data show CDR1 as LGHNT and CDR2 as FRNRAP. CDR3 length: 14 amino acids. With V trimmed by 6 bases and J by 6 bases, 5 bases remained unmatched. The CDR3, as DNA: TGTGCTAGTGGAAGCGGGACAGGGGCTCAGCCCCAGCATTTT. Translated, it gives CASGSGTGAQPQHF. Full variable domain (remainder filled in from reference TRBV12-5 and TRBJ1-5): DARVTQTPRHKVTEMGQEVTMRCQPILGHNTVFWYRQTMMQGLELLAYFRNRAPLDDSGMPKDRFSAEMPDATLATLKIQPSEPRDSAVYFCASGSGTGAQPQHFGDGTRLSIL.

The chain recombines TRBV28 with TRBJ1-2; D perhaps matches TRBD1 (6 bases). V lost 1 base, J lost 6 bases, and 21 bases lay in between. CDR3 length: 17 residues. CDR1 is MDHEN and CDR2 is SYDVKM in the germline V gene. The DNA for the CDR3 is TGTGCCAGCAGTTTATCGGCCTTGGGTCGGACAGCTAATGGCTACACCTTC. It encodes CASSLSALGRTANGYTF.

The rearrangement links TRBV7-6 to TRBJ1-2; perhaps TRBD1 as D (6 bases). The CDR3 extends over 15 amino acids. V was clipped by 5 bases and J by 3 bases, with 16 bases between them. In germline, CDR1 is SGHVS, CDR2 FNYEAQ. The CDR3 region has the DNA TGTGCCAGCAGCCTCGCAACAGGGCGGCACTATGGCTACACCTTC. It encodes CASSLATGRHYGYTF.

The rearrangement links TRBV21-1 to TRBJ1-4; TRBD1 is the table's D call and was not checked against the DNA. TRBV21-1 is a pseudogene locus. The CDR3 consists of 16 residues. CDR3 protein: CGTPRDRGKGDEKLFF. The CDR3 DNA reads as TGTGGCACGCCCCGGGACAGGGGAAAGGGGGATGAAAAACTGTTTTTT.

The V gene is TRBV30, the J gene TRBJ1-5, with no clear D. This CDR3 spans 13 amino acids. Germline V CDR1 and CDR2: GTSNPN, SVGIG (reference sequence). The V end was cut by 2 bases, the J end by 1 base, with 6 bases between. The CDR3 DNA reads TGTGCCTGGAGTAGGGTCAGCAATCAGCCCCAGCATTTT. Encoded protein: CAWSRVSNQPQHF. The entire variable domain, with the rest obtained from reference TRBV30 and TRBJ1-5, is as follows: SQTIHQWPATLVQPVGSPLSLECTVEGTSNPNLYWYRQAAGRGLQLLFYSVGIGQISSEVPQNLSASRPQDRQFILSSKKLLLSDSGFYLCAWSRVSNQPQHFGDGTRLSIL.

This clone was observed once. V gene TRBV5-6 combines with J gene TRBJ2-5, with D perhaps matching TRBD1 or TRBD2 (5 bases each). CDR3 length equals 15 residues. V gave up 5 bases and J gave up 1 base, with 15 bases separating them. Germline V gene data show CDR1 as SGHDT and CDR2 as YYEEEE. For the CDR3, the DNA is TGTGCCAGCAGTTACGGGGCAGACCTCCAAGAGACCCAGTACTTC. It encodes CASSYGADLQETQYF.

The chain joins TRBV7-9 to TRBJ2-2; weak D call: TRBD1 (7 bases). CDR1 SEHNR and CDR2 FQNEAQ come from the germline V gene (reference sequence). CDR3 length: 15 residues. V was pared by 5 bases and J by 6 bases, with 16 bases between. For the CDR3, the DNA is TGTGCCAGCAGCCAGGGGGGCTTCGGGCCCGGGGAGCTGTTTTTT. Residues: CASSQGGFGPGELFF.

The chain is built from TRBV10-3 and TRBJ2-2; 12 bases are shared with TRBD2. Germline values: CDR1 ENHRY, CDR2 SYGVKD. The CDR3 spans 17 residues. V shed 9 bases and J 6 bases; nucleotides not matched to a gene: 14. The CDR3 nucleotides read TGTGCCATTCTATCCGGACTAGCGGGACCGGGATCCGGGGAGCTGTTTTTT. It is translated as CAILSGLAGPGSGELFF.

The chain uses TRBV25-1 and TRBJ2-5, with D possibly matching TRBD1 (8 bases). Trimming took 1 base from V and 7 from J, leaving 22 bases between them. Germline V CDR1 and CDR2: MGHDK, SYGVNS. The length of the CDR3 is 17 residues. The CDR3 DNA is TGTGCCAGCAGTGAATCACGTGGACAGGGCGGGAGTGGGACCCAGTACTTC. Its protein product is CASSESRGQGGSGTQYF.